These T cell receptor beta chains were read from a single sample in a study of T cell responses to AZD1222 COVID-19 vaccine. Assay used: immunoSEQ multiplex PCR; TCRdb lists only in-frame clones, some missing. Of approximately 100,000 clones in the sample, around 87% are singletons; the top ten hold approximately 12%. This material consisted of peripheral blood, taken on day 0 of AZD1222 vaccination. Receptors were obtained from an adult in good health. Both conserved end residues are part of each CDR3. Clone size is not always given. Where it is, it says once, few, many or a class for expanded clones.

CASSSGSSGANVLTF,TRBV28,TRBJ2-6,-
CATSRTTGTEKLFF,TRBV15,TRBJ1-4,-
CASSRTGLGTEAFF,TRBV7-2,TRBJ1-1,-
CASSQDTGYQETQYF,TRBV14,TRBJ2-5,-
CASRDRERSPLHF,TRBV27,TRBJ1-6,-
CASSRGREGQTLPSYNEQFF,TRBV7-9,TRBJ2-1,-
CASSWTDRNSPLHF,TRBV11-1,TRBJ1-6,-
CASSQDKFPDRNNSPLHF,TRBV3-1/TRBV3-2,TRBJ1-6,few
CASSFGRGRTDTQYF,TRBV5-4,TRBJ2-3,-
CASSQFGRATSYEQYF,TRBV3-1/TRBV3-2,TRBJ2-7,-
CASSSGQGRTEAFF,TRBV6-5,TRBJ1-1,-
CASSLIGQGTTYEQYF,TRBV5-1,TRBJ2-7,once
CASSPSELYNSPLHF,TRBV28,TRBJ1-6,-
CASMFRGNTGELFF,TRBV7-9,TRBJ2-2,-
CSARDVAEQFF,TRBV20-1,TRBJ2-1,-
CASSTPLPGGGTDTQYF,TRBV7-9,TRBJ2-3,once
CASSYPGREGYEQYF,TRBV6-2/TRBV6-3,TRBJ2-7,-
CASSVTGLGAQYF,TRBV5-1,TRBJ2-5,-
CASSQGGGRNQPQHF,TRBV3-1/TRBV3-2,TRBJ1-5,-
CASSSGQPRDGYTF,TRBV28,TRBJ1-2,-
CASSSPTSAPNTQYF,TRBV11-2,TRBJ2-3,-
CASSLAWTSGNGELFF,TRBV5-4,TRBJ2-2,-
CASSETIRQGAYNEQFF,TRBV25-1,TRBJ2-1,-
CASGLVWASGRAGYEQYF,TRBV12-5,TRBJ2-7,few
CASSSSGQGQYF,TRBV6-2/TRBV6-3,TRBJ2-7,-
CASSPPYRTDTQYF,TRBV18,TRBJ2-3,-
CASSRGGSYNEQFF,TRBV19,TRBJ2-1,-
CASSQDVATNEKLFF,TRBV28,TRBJ1-4,-
CASSLATPSTDTQYF,TRBV7-9,TRBJ2-3,-
CASSLSSYNEQFF,TRBV9,TRBJ2-1,-
CASSLDRSGELFF,TRBV12-3/TRBV12-4,TRBJ2-2,-
CASSFTSGREEEQFF,TRBV11-2,TRBJ2-1,-
CASSLLPPPDSLEAFF,TRBV5-1,TRBJ1-1,-
CASTGPGKHIQYF,TRBV28,TRBJ2-4,-
CASSLTASGGNNEQFF,TRBV7-3,TRBJ2-1,-
CASTRTGASRFF,TRBV12-3/TRBV12-4,TRBJ2-1,-
CASSILAGGPGGELFF,TRBV19,TRBJ2-2,once
CASSLGLADIYEQYF,TRBV5-4,TRBJ2-7,-
CASRTGRADFNEQFF,TRBV6-6,TRBJ2-1,-
CASSLGSSGNQETQYF,TRBV7-9,TRBJ2-5,-
CASSLQGSNTIYF,TRBV5-4,TRBJ1-3,-
CASSQSSDSPLHF,TRBV23-1,TRBJ1-6,-
CASSFVGKRTGELFF,TRBV28,TRBJ2-2,-
CATSITGVGYEQYF,TRBV24-1,TRBJ2-7,-
CASRLPGLAGNEQFF,TRBV28,TRBJ2-1,-
CSIGLAGPNEQFF,TRBV29-1,TRBJ2-1,-
CASSYSRGPYEQYF,TRBV6-5,TRBJ2-7,-
CASSQDRRQTLNTEAFF,TRBV4-2,TRBJ1-1,-
CSAGLVGNTEAFF,TRBV29-1,TRBJ1-1,-
CASSLAGGRPTSDTQYF,TRBV5-4,TRBJ2-3,-
CASSVGLAGNNEQFF,TRBV2,TRBJ2-1,-
CASSLAPGGGNTIYF,TRBV5-1,TRBJ1-3,-
CASSKASGSSYEQYF,TRBV21-1,TRBJ2-7,once
CASSPSHGRTTEAFF,TRBV7-2,TRBJ1-1,-
CATSASTLGNTEAFF,TRBV24-1,TRBJ1-1,-
CASSASGRLDNEQFF,TRBV7-2,TRBJ2-1,-
CASSLGPGTEQFF,TRBV6-2/TRBV6-3,TRBJ2-1,-
CASSPTVPLNVLTF,TRBV28,TRBJ2-6,-
CASSLGAGGNTGELFF,TRBV7-9,TRBJ2-2,-